This T cell receptor (beta chain) was observed in a study of cytomegalovirus exposure and HLA in healthy donors. Points from the study as a whole: CMV serostatus was the only recorded immune exposure for donors. There were around 160 TCR beta chains listed as cytomegalovirus-associated.

Germline CDR1 SGHVS, CDR2 FNYEAQ. CDR3 length: 18 residues. With 3 bases removed from V and 0 bases from J, the gap between germline ends came to 18 bases. PCR used 60 Vbeta primers and 13 Jbeta primers. Original handling: About 83 million unique TCR beta chains, 9 million to 12 million shared, were counted in a later analysis. Using immunoSEQ multiplex PCR, the repertoire was profiled, and TCRdb retains in-frame clones only, with some absent. D and trimming come from the DNA, and the V and J calls and clone size come from that table. The repertoire holds approximately 190,000 clones, with 78% as singletons. Concerning this clone itself: Its matching antigen is unknown.

The gene calls are TRBV7-6 and TRBJ1-3; D remains ambiguous. The material sequenced was PBMCs. The sequence was obtained from a woman younger than 45 in good health and CMV-seropositive. The CDR3 reads CASSFGQPPGSSGNTIYF. CDR3 in DNA: TGTGCCAGCAGCTTCGGCCAGCCCCCGGGGAGCTCTGGAAACACCATATATTTT.